Presented here are 27 T cell receptor beta chains from one specimen sequenced in a study of shared clonotypes between healthy human individuals. Libraries were prepared by immunoSEQ multiplex PCR; TCRdb keeps only in-frame clonotypes and omits some of them. The sample holds some 2,500,000 clones, over 85% seen once. Sample: naive CD4+ T cells from PBMCs. Subset indicated: CD45RA+ positively selected. The receptors come from a young man in good health. Some clones in this sample may be carry-over from other donors' samples.

This rearrangement joins TRBV28 to TRBJ2-5; D unclear. The CDR3 has 13 amino acids. Trimming left V 1 base short and J 0 bases short, with 3 bases between. Germline CDR1 is MDHEN and CDR2 is SYDVKM. The CDR3 sequence: CASSLLYQETQYF. The CDR3 bases are TGTGCCAGCAGTTTATTGTACCAAGAGACCCAGTACTTC.

A note on this clone: Other DNA sequences from this sample encode an identical CDR3 as well. The V and J genes are TRBV28 and TRBJ1-1; D is ambiguous. CDR1 and CDR2 from the germline V gene are MDHEN and SYDVKM. CDR3 length: 12 residues. Between the trimmed V and J ends, which lost 1 base and 4 bases, there was a span of 4 bases. CDR3 sequence (DNA): TGTGCCAGCAGTTTATCCCCCACTGAAGCTTTCTTT. It yields the protein CASSLSPTEAFF.

The V gene is TRBV4-3, the J gene TRBJ1-2, with TRBD1 matching over 9 bases. The CDR3 extends over 14 amino acids. J was trimmed by 5 bases and V by 2 bases; bases with no gene match: 3. CDR1 LGHNA and CDR2 YSLEER come from the germline V gene. CDR3 nucleotides: TGCGCCAGCAGCCAATGGGACAGGGTTTATGGCTACACCTTC. Its protein is CASSQWDRVYGYTF.

This chain links TRBV29-1 with TRBJ1-3; no clear D. Deletions cut 7 bases from V and 4 bases from J, with 8 bases between. This CDR3 region has 11 residues. From germline, CDR1 is SQVTM and CDR2 ANQGSEA. The CDR3 loop reads CSGSSGNTIYF. CDR3 nucleotides: TGCAGCGGGTCGTCCGGAAACACCATATATTTT.

The chain recombines TRBV7-2 with TRBJ2-7, with D hard to call. Germline loops: CDR1 SGHTA, CDR2 FQGNSA. The CDR3 is 14 residues long. Trimming removed 2 bases from V and 5 bases from J, with 13 bases in between. This CDR3 reads CASSLLGTGHEQYF. The CDR3 DNA reads TGTGCCAGCAGCTTACTGGGTACCGGGCACGAGCAGTACTTC. The full variable domain, with the rest looked up from reference TRBV7-2 and TRBJ2-7, is GAGVSQSPSNKVTEKGKDVELRCDPISGHTALYWYRQSLGQGLEFLIYFQGNSAPDKSGLPSDRFSAERTGGSVSTLTIQRTQQEDSAVYLCASSLLGTGHEQYFGPGTRLTVT.

The rearrangement joins TRBV5-4 to TRBJ2-5; D assignment may be TRBD1 or TRBD2 (6 bases each). The CDR3 length is 15 residues. Germline V CDR1 and CDR2: SGHNT, YYREEE (reference sequence). The V end lost 0 bases, the J end lost 9 bases, and 18 bases lay between the germline ends. The CDR3 bases are TGTGCCAGCAGCTTGGAGGGGGGAGGCCCCTACCCCCAGTACTTC. Its protein product is CASSLEGGGPYPQYF.

This clone has only one observation. A junction end diverges from the germline sequence, so it may reflect a read error. The gene calls are TRBV6-1 and TRBJ1-2; 9 bases align to TRBD1. Germline V gene data show CDR1 as MNHNS and CDR2 as SASEGT. The CDR3 loop spans 14 amino acids. The CDR3 bases are TGTGCCAGCAGGGAAGACAGGGGGTCATATGGCTACACCTTC. Translated: CASREDRGSYGYTF.

This chain connects TRBV21-1 to TRBJ2-1; TRBD1 reflects the table's D call only, with no check against the DNA. TRBV21-1 has pseudogene status. The CDR3 is made up of 16 amino acids. The chain's CDR3 is CASSKGTRQGNNEQFF. The CDR3 bases are TGTGCCAGCAGCAAAGGGACACGACAGGGAAACAATGAGCAGTTCTTC.

The CDR3 DNA sequence: TGTGCCAGCAGGGGGCGAGTCCAAGAGACCCAGTACTTC. This gives the protein CASRGRVQETQYF. The rearrangement joins TRBV25-1 to TRBJ2-5; D possibly corresponds to TRBD1 (5 bases). This CDR3 comprises 13 residues. Deletions cut 6 bases from V and 1 base from J, with 9 bases between. CDR1 and CDR2 from the germline V gene are MGHDK and SYGVNS.

The V gene is TRBV5-1, the J gene TRBJ2-5, with D perhaps matching TRBD1 (5 bases). The closer fit of TRBJ2-7 to the DNA end suggests the J call may be wrong. The CDR3 spans 13 residues. CDR1 and CDR2 from the germline V gene are SGHRS and YFSETQ. The CDR3: CASRPTGPHEQYF. The CDR3 nucleotides read TGCGCCAGCAGACCCACAGGTCCCCACGAGCAGTACTTC.

The CDR3 bases are TGCGCCAGCACACATAATGAAAAACTGTTTTTT. Translating it yields CASTHNEKLFF. The chain combines TRBV23-1 with TRBJ1-4, with unresolved D. TRBV23-1 is known as an ORF, though its function is uncertain. The V and J ends lost 7 bases and 4 bases respectively, with 4 bases between them. This CDR3 contains 11 residues.

The V and J genes are TRBV28 and TRBJ2-6; unclear D gene. CDR1 and CDR2 from the germline V gene are MDHEN and SYDVKM. The CDR3 is made up of 15 amino acids. The V and J ends lost 10 bases and 4 bases respectively, with 17 bases between them. CDR3 loop: CATLTPLGGANVLTF. The DNA of the CDR3 is TGTGCCACCTTGACCCCTTTGGGGGGGGCCAACGTCCTGACTTTC.

V and J are TRBV28 and TRBJ1-1; a weak D match, TRBD1 (5 bases). Trimming stripped 2 bases from V and 6 bases from J, with 16 bases between. Per the germline V gene, CDR1 is MDHEN and CDR2 is SYDVKM. This CDR3 has 15 amino acids. This CDR3 reads CASSLGGREAPEAFF. The DNA of the CDR3 is TGTGCCAGCAGTTTAGGTGGCAGGGAGGCCCCTGAAGCTTTCTTT.

This chain joins TRBV7-9 and TRBJ1-1; TRBD1 might be the D (5 bases). Trimming removed 6 bases at V and 7 bases at J, with 15 bases between. CDR3 length equals 13 residues. From germline, CDR1 is SEHNR and CDR2 FQNEAQ (reference sequence). The CDR3 protein is CASSYAGTDEAFF. The CDR3 bases are TGTGCCAGCAGTTATGCGGGGACGGATGAAGCTTTCTTT. The full variable domain, rest sourced from reference TRBV7-9 and TRBJ1-1, is DTGVSQNPRHKITKRGQNVTFRCDPISEHNRLYWYRQTLGQGPEFLTYFQNEAQLEKSRLLSDRFSAERPKGSFSTLEIQRTEQGDSAMYLCASSYAGTDEAFFGQGTRLTVV.

The chain is built from TRBV7-9 and TRBJ1-2; tentatively, D is TRBD1 (6 bases). Germline CDR1 and CDR2: SEHNR and FQNEAQ (reference sequence). The germline V and J ends were trimmed by 5 bases and 8 bases, with 12 bases remaining between them. This CDR3 is 12 amino acids long. CDR3 amino acids: CASSPHREGYTF. The DNA of the CDR3 is TGTGCCAGCAGCCCCCACAGGGAAGGCTACACCTTC.

This clone occurred a few times. The J gene is TRBJ1-1, the V gene TRBV11-2; no firm D call. The length of the CDR3 is 14 residues. The germline CDR1 and CDR2 sequences are SGHAT and FQNNGV. Between the trimmed V and J ends, which lost 5 bases and 2 bases, there was a span of 12 bases. The CDR3 region has the DNA TGTGCCAGCAGCAGGGTGAGTGGAAACACTGAAGCTTTCTTT. Translated, it gives CASSRVSGNTEAFF.

V gene TRBV21-1 combines with J gene TRBJ1-1; the table's D gene call, TRBD1, was not cross checked with the DNA. TRBV21-1 has pseudogene status. CDR3 length: 17 residues. As DNA, the CDR3 is TGTGCCAGCAGCGCCCGGAAAGACAGTCGTTTGAACACTGAAGCTTTCTTT. Its translation is CASSARKDSRLNTEAFF.

This clone appeared once. This chain connects TRBV5-4 to TRBJ2-1, with a possible D match to TRBD2 (6 bases). The ends were cut back, 4 bases at V and 0 bases at J, with 17 bases in the middle. The CDR3 loop spans 17 amino acids. The germline V gene encodes CDR1 SGHNT and CDR2 YYREEE (reference sequence). DNA of the CDR3: TGTGCCAGCAGCCCCGGGGTAGCGGCGAGCTCCTACAATGAGCAGTTCTTC. It codes for CASSPGVAASSYNEQFF.

The gene calls are TRBV5-6 and TRBJ2-7; TRBD1 matches 7 bases. Per the germline V gene, CDR1 is SGHDT and CDR2 is YYEEEE. Unmatched junction bases numbered 11, after V lost 0 bases and J lost 5 bases. The CDR3 is 16 amino acids. CDR3 DNA sequence: TGTGCCAGCAGCTTGGCAGGACAGGACCTCAAAGACGAGCAGTACTTC. Protein: CASSLAGQDLKDEQYF.

The chain links TRBV10-3 to TRBJ2-1; 9 nucleotides line up with TRBD1. The germline V gene has CDR1 ENHRY and CDR2 SYGVKD. With 2 bases clipped from V and 6 bases from J, the junction kept 5 bases outside the gene matches. The CDR3 is made up of 15 amino acids. CDR3 loop: CAISEVGDRANEQFF. In nucleotides, the CDR3 is TGTGCCATCAGTGAGGTGGGGGACAGGGCCAATGAGCAGTTCTTC.

The chain couples TRBV18 to TRBJ2-5; D remains ambiguous. Germline V CDR1 and CDR2: KGHSH, LQKENI. V shed 1 base and J shed 5 bases, with 8 bases lying between them. This CDR3 contains 13 residues. Written as DNA, the CDR3 is TGTGCCAGCTCACCACAGGGTGACGAGACCCAGTACTTC. Protein product: CASSPQGDETQYF.

Note on this clone: The identical CDR3 is also encoded by other nucleotide sequences in the sample. The genes are TRBV6-6 and TRBJ2-7; 10 positions agree with TRBD2. Germline V gives CDR1 MNHNY, CDR2 SVGAGI (reference sequence). V lost 0 bases and J lost 2; bases outside the gene matches: 4. The CDR3 runs 16 residues. The CDR3 spells CASSYSFSGRTYEQYF. CDR3 nucleotide sequence: TGTGCCAGCAGTTACTCTTTTAGCGGGAGGACCTACGAGCAGTACTTC.

To note about this clone: Other nucleotide sequences from this sample produce the same CDR3. The CDR3 nucleotides are TGTGCCAGCAGCTTACGGGGAGCCGGGGAGCTGTTTTTT. Translating gives CASSLRGAGELFF. This chain uses TRBV11-3 with TRBJ2-2; tentative D call: TRBD2 (5 bases). The V gene lost 2 bases and the J gene lost 6 bases, with 7 bases spanning the gap. The CDR3 sequence is 13 residues long. Germline CDR1 reads SGHNT; CDR2 reads YENEEA. The full variable domain, rest sourced from reference TRBV11-3 and TRBJ2-2, is EAGVVQSPRYKIIEKKQPVAFWCNPISGHNTLYWYLQNLGQGPELLIRYENEEAVDDSQLPKDRFSAERLKGVDSTLKIQPAELGDSAVYLCASSLRGAGELFFGEGSRLTVL.

About this clone itself: The same CDR3 arises from other DNA sequences in this sample as well. This rearrangement joins TRBV5-4 to TRBJ2-3; TRBD2 is a possible D gene (6 bases). From germline, CDR1 is SGHNT and CDR2 YYREEE (reference sequence). CDR3 length: 14 amino acids. Trimming cost V 1 base and J 2 bases, with 8 bases left between them. The CDR3 DNA sequence: TGTGCCAGCAGCTTGAGCGGGTTCACAGATACGCAGTATTTT. Protein sequence: CASSLSGFTDTQYF.

J is TRBJ2-7 and V is TRBV10-1, with D hard to call. Trimming left V 2 bases short and J 0 bases short, with 8 bases between. CDR1 is WNHNN and CDR2 is SYGVQD in the germline V gene (reference sequence). The CDR3 totals 14 residues. Here the CDR3 DNA reads TGCGCCAGCAGTGAGGCGGCTTCCTCCTACGAGCAGTACTTC. Translating it yields CASSEAASSYEQYF.

Turning to this clone: Since a much larger clone is just one base distant, this may be a read error. The sample contains more than one DNA sequence encoding this CDR3. The rearrangement links TRBV18 to TRBJ2-3; no reliable D call. The V and J ends lost 3 bases and 3 bases respectively, with 1 base between them. This CDR3 contains 11 residues. The germline CDR1 and CDR2 sequences are KGHSH and LQKENI. This chain's CDR3 is CASSPTDTQYF. CDR3 nucleotide sequence: TGTGCCAGCTCACCTACAGATACGCAGTATTTT.

The V gene is TRBV10-2, the J gene TRBJ1-5; no definite D call. Trimming shortened V by 2 bases and J by 0 bases, and 17 bases separated the two germline ends. The CDR3 extends over 18 amino acids. Germline lookup yields CDR1 WSHSY and CDR2 SAAADI. The CDR3 DNA reads TGCGCCAGCAGTGAGCCATCTGGGTACGCCAATAGCAATCAGCCCCAGCATTTT. Encoded protein: CASSEPSGYANSNQPQHF.